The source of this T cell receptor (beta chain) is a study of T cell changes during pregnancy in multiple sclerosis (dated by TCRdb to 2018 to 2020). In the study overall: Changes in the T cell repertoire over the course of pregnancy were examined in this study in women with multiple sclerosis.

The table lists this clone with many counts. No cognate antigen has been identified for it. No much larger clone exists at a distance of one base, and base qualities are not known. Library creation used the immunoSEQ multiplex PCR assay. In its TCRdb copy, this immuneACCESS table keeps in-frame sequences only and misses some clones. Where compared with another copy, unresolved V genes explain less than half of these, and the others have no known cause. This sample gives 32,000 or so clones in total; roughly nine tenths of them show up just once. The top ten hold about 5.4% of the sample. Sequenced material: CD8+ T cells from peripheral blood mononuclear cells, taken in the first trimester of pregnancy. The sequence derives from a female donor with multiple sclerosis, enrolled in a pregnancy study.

The CDR3 protein sequence reads: CASSEMLGQGHNEQFF. The DNA sequence reads TGCGCCAGCAGTGAGATGTTGGGACAGGGCCACAATGAGCAGTTCTTC. The rearranged chain carries TRBV10-1 and TRBJ2-1; TRBD1 lines up with 9 middle nucleotides. Via the germline V gene (reference sequence), CDR1 is WNHNN and CDR2 SYGVQD. V is trimmed back by 2 bases and J by 5 bases, and the junction contains 7 bases that no gene match accounts for. The CDR3 starts with the cysteine, ends with the phenylalanine, and has 16 residues. The entry retains the CDR3 DNA only, 48 bases that are in frame from base 1.